Following are 3 T cell receptor beta chains from one sample sequenced in a study of Graves' ophthalmopathy and Graves' hyperthyroidism. TCR beta CDR3 regions were amplified from RNA transcripts. Scientists carried out first-round RT-PCR using HTBI primers and then a second-round multiplex PCR. TCRdb analysed the multiplex PCR reads with MiXCR anew, one entry per CDR3 protein. The sample contains 350,000 to 400,000 distinct CDR3 sequences, about 17% of which appear only once. Sequencing used peripheral blood. These receptor sequences come from a woman aged 18-29 years with Graves' ophthalmopathy.

This chain joins TRBV28 and TRBJ2-5, with D possibly being TRBD2 (5 bases). The CDR3 extends over 15 amino acids. Trimming took 5 bases from V and 5 from J, leaving 18 bases between them. CDR1 and CDR2 (germline): MDHEN, SYDVKM. CDR3 bases: TGTGCCAGCAGTACATTCAAGGCGGGCCGGGAGACCCAGTACTTC. As protein: CASSTFKAGRETQYF.

This clonotype was counted ten times or more. This chain uses TRBV6-2 or TRBV6-3 with TRBJ2-7; 8 bases map to TRBD2. This CDR3 has 15 amino acids. The V gene end was trimmed by 8 bases and the J gene end by 4 bases; junction bases not matched to a gene: 13. Germline V gene lookup returns CDR1 MNHEY and CDR2 SVGEGT. Written as DNA, the CDR3 is TGTGCCAGCGAGGGTCATCAAGCGGGAGCGTACGAGCAGTACTTC. This sequence encodes CASEGHQAGAYEQYF.

The chain uses TRBV27 and TRBJ2-7; 7 nucleotides align to TRBD1. The CDR3 is made up of 15 amino acids. J lost 2 bases, V lost 9 bases, and 13 bases had no gene match. Germline values: CDR1 MNHEY, CDR2 SMNVEV (reference sequence). The CDR3 region has the DNA TGTGCCAGTCGGTCCCTCCCTCAGGGGGCCTACGAGCAGTACTTC. Protein: CASRSLPQGAYEQYF.